This T cell receptor beta chain was identified during a study of control samples from healthy donors and cancer patients. Clones were sequenced by immunoSEQ multiplex PCR, and TCRdb holds only the in-frame ones, with some missing. The repertoire has 170,000 or so clones, roughly 93% of them found once; the top ten carry roughly 1.5%. The source is a man aged 18 to 29 in good health. The sequencing input was blood.

The CDR3 is CAWSVRVYADTQYF. The CDR3 DNA is TGTGCCTGGAGTGTTCGGGTCTACGCTGATACGCAGTATTTT. This chain uses TRBV30 with TRBJ2-3; D gene uncertain. Trimming shortened V by 0 bases and J by 6 bases, and 13 bases separated the two germline ends. The germline gives CDR1 GTSNPN, CDR2 SVGIG (reference sequence). This CDR3 is built from 14 residues.